These 30 T cell receptor beta chains originate from one sample sequenced in a study of blood T cell repertoires in COVID-19 (TCRdb year 2020). Library generation was performed with the immunoSEQ multiplex PCR assay. TCRdb re-hosts the immuneACCESS table, in-frame sequences only. Its copies lack some clones; in the studies checked, an unresolved V gene accounts for under half of them, and the cause for the rest is not known. This sample gives 120,000 or so clones in total; 84% of them show up just once. Nearly 4% of the sample comes from the top ten. Sequenced input: PBMCs or T cells enriched from blood (not recorded which). The receptor set was obtained from a woman in her twenties or thirties who had recovered from COVID-19.

V usage is TRBV30 and J usage is TRBJ1-6, with 7 bases aligning to TRBD1. This CDR3 has 12 residues. Per germline, CDR1 GTSNPN and CDR2 SVGIG (reference sequence). Trimming cost V 8 bases and J 10 bases; bases outside gene matches: 8. The CDR3 nucleotides are TGTGCCCAGGACAGGAACGGGTCACCCCTCCACTTT. It specifies CAQDRNGSPLHF.

This chain joins TRBV6-5 and TRBJ1-1; the D gene is possibly TRBD1 (6 bases). This CDR3 comprises 14 residues. V was cut by 5 bases and J by 5 bases, with 15 bases left in between. Germline CDR1 MNHEY, CDR2 SVGAGI. For the CDR3, the DNA is TGTGCCAGCAGTCCACAGGGAATAGGGACTGAAGCTTTCTTT. Translating gives CASSPQGIGTEAFF.

The J gene is TRBJ2-7, the V gene TRBV4-2; 9 positions agree with TRBD2. Germline lookup yields CDR1 LGHNA and CDR2 YNFKEQ. V was pared by 0 bases and J by 4 bases, with 7 bases of the junction left unmatched. The length of the CDR3 is 16 residues. The CDR3 region is CASSQEDGLAGYEQYF. In DNA form, the CDR3 reads TGTGCCAGCAGCCAAGAGGATGGCCTAGCGGGATACGAGCAGTACTTC.

The chain carries TRBV28 and TRBJ2-7; 11 nucleotides match TRBD1. The CDR3 length is 15 residues. V dropped 6 bases and J dropped 4; count of bases not matched to a gene: 8. The germline CDR1 and CDR2 sequences are MDHEN and SYDVKM. CDR3 in DNA: TGTGCCAGCAGGGCCTCCGGGACAGGGGGGTACGAGCAGTACTTC. It encodes CASRASGTGGYEQYF.

This clone has only a few counts. The chain recombines TRBV5-1 with TRBJ2-3; 8 bases match TRBD2. The germline CDR1 and CDR2 sequences are SGHRS and YFSETQ. V was clipped by 0 bases and J by 3 bases; unmatched bases: 9. There are 17 residues in the CDR3. The CDR3 spells CASSLDPAGVQTDTQYF. CDR3 in DNA: TGCGCCAGCAGCTTGGATCCAGCGGGAGTCCAAACAGATACGCAGTATTTT.

This clone was counted only a few times. This chain's CDR3 is CASSFGRQGRSGANVLTF. The CDR3 DNA reads TGTGCCAGCAGTTTTGGGAGACAGGGTCGCTCTGGGGCCAACGTCCTGACTTTC. The rearrangement uses TRBV28 and TRBJ2-6; 7 bases map to TRBD1. Looked up from germline, CDR1 is MDHEN and CDR2 is SYDVKM. CDR3 size: 18 residues. V was clipped by 3 bases and J by 0 bases; unmatched bases: 8.

The genes are TRBV11-2 and TRBJ2-7; 7 bases align to TRBD1. In germline, CDR1 is SGHAT, CDR2 FQNNGV. The CDR3 covers 13 residues. The V gene end was trimmed by 5 bases and the J gene end by 4 bases; junction bases not matched to a gene: 5. CDR3 loop: CASSRQGPYEQYF. CDR3 DNA: TGTGCCAGCAGCCGACAGGGTCCTTACGAGCAGTACTTC.

J is TRBJ2-3 and V is TRBV19; tentative D call: TRBD2 (7 bases). The ends were cut back, 7 bases at V and 0 bases at J, with 17 bases in the middle. This CDR3 has 16 amino acids. Germline V CDR1 and CDR2: LNHDA, SQIVND (reference sequence). CDR3 DNA sequence: TGTGCCAGTAAGGGGGGGGCCCCAGGTAGCACAGATACGCAGTATTTT. This sequence encodes CASKGGAPGSTDTQYF.

V gene TRBV21-1 combines with J gene TRBJ2-5; TRBD1 is taken as the D call from the table, unchecked against the DNA. TRBV21-1 is reported as a pseudogene. This CDR3 comprises 15 residues. CDR3 coding DNA: TGTGCCAGCAGCAAAAGGGGACAGGGACGAGAGACCCAGTACTTC. Protein product: CASSKRGQGRETQYF.

The chain is built from TRBV9 and TRBJ2-7; TRBD2 matches 8 bases. Germline CDR1 is SGDLS and CDR2 is YYNGEE. The V segment lost 0 bases and the J segment 4 bases; nucleotides outside the gene matches: 12. The CDR3 spans 17 residues. Written as DNA, the CDR3 is TGTGCCAGCAGCGTAGAGCCCCCCGAAGCGGGAGTATACGAGCAGTACTTC. Translating it yields CASSVEPPEAGVYEQYF.

This sequence joins TRBV11-2 and TRBJ2-1; D call uncertain. Per the germline V gene, CDR1 is SGHAT and CDR2 is FQNNGV. Trimming cost V 5 bases and J 6 bases, with 14 bases left between them. CDR3 length: 14 amino acids. The CDR3 DNA reads TGTGCCAGCAGCCCCCCGGGTAGTTTCAATGAGCAGTTCTTC. Translating gives CASSPPGSFNEQFF.

The chain is built from TRBV19 and TRBJ1-5; the D gene is possibly TRBD1 (6 bases). The germline V gene has CDR1 LNHDA and CDR2 SQIVND (reference sequence). V lost 1 base and J 11 bases, leaving 24 bases between the germline ends. This CDR3 is built from 17 residues. DNA of the CDR3: TGTGCCAGTAGTATAGGCGTCGCGGGGGGGCCCCTTTCGGCCCAGCATTTT. As protein: CASSIGVAGGPLSAQHF.

The CDR3 coding sequence is TGTGCCAGCAGTTTTTCAGGTGAGCAGCCCCAGCATTTT. This sequence encodes CASSFSGEQPQHF. The V and J genes are TRBV12-3 or TRBV12-4 and TRBJ1-5; D gene unclear. This CDR3 spans 13 amino acids. The ends were cut back, 3 bases at V and 7 bases at J, with 10 bases in the middle.

The chain carries TRBV18 and TRBJ2-2; tentative D call: TRBD1 (5 bases). Germline lookup yields CDR1 KGHSH and CDR2 LQKENI. This CDR3 region has 13 residues. Trimming left V 4 bases short and J 7 bases short, with 10 bases between. The CDR3 DNA reads TGTGCCAGCTCACTCACCGACAGCGGGGAGCTGTTTTTT. Protein: CASSLTDSGELFF.

The chain employs TRBV28 and TRBJ2-5, with 9 positions matching TRBD1. The germline V gene encodes CDR1 MDHEN and CDR2 SYDVKM. This CDR3 contains 14 residues. The ends lost 5 bases at V and 4 bases at J; junction bases unmatched: 5. This chain's CDR3 is CASSHYRGRETQYF. In DNA form, the CDR3 reads TGTGCCAGCAGTCACTACAGGGGGCGAGAGACCCAGTACTTC.

The chain carries TRBV24-1 and TRBJ2-2; the D gene is possibly TRBD2 (6 bases). V lost 4 bases, J lost 4 bases, and 9 bases lay in between. The CDR3 is 14 amino acids. Germline assignment: CDR1 KGHDR and CDR2 SFDVKD. In nucleotides, the CDR3 is TGTGCCACCAGTGAGGAGGGATCCACCGGGGAGCTGTTTTTT. Translation gives CATSEEGSTGELFF.

The V gene is TRBV19, the J gene TRBJ1-2; 9 bases align to TRBD1. Unmatched junction bases numbered 13, after V lost 7 bases and J lost 1 base. The CDR3 extends over 17 amino acids. Germline CDR1 reads LNHDA; CDR2 reads SQIVND (reference sequence). CDR3 in DNA: TGTGCCAGTATTGCACGCGGGACAGGGATTGGTAACTATGGCTACACCTTC. The encoded protein is CASIARGTGIGNYGYTF. Full variable domain (rest looked up from reference TRBV19 and TRBJ1-2): DGGITQSPKYLFRKEGQNVTLSCEQNLNHDAMYWYRQDPGQGLRLIYYSQIVNDFQKGDIAEGYSVSREKKESFPLTVTSAQKNPTAFYLCASIARGTGIGNYGYTFGSGTRLTVV.

The chain is built from TRBV7-2 and TRBJ1-6; 7 nucleotides agree with TRBD1. Trimming removed 1 base from V and 4 bases from J; junction bases left unmatched: 1. The CDR3 loop spans 15 amino acids. Germline loops: CDR1 SGHTA, CDR2 FQGNSA. Here the CDR3 reads CASSLGGQYNSPLHF. The CDR3 DNA reads TGTGCCAGCAGCTTAGGGGGACAGTATAATTCACCCCTCCACTTT.

V and J are TRBV19 and TRBJ1-2; 8 nucleotides match TRBD1. After removal of 5 bases from V and 4 bases from J, the junction contained 6 bases not matched to a gene. The germline CDR1 and CDR2 sequences are LNHDA and SQIVND (reference sequence). The CDR3 is made up of 14 amino acids. CDR3 protein: CASSLRTGPYGYTF. The CDR3 DNA reads TGTGCCAGTAGTTTGCGGACAGGGCCCTATGGCTACACCTTC.

The chain has TRBV18 and TRBJ2-3, with a tentative D call TRBD1 (5 bases). This CDR3 spans 14 amino acids. The V and J ends lost 5 bases and 4 bases respectively, with 13 bases between them. Germline-derived CDR1 and CDR2 are KGHSH and LQKENI. In DNA form, the CDR3 reads TGTGCCAGCTCAAGGCAGGGTACTTCAGATACGCAGTATTTT. Its translation is CASSRQGTSDTQYF.

The rearrangement links TRBV6-1 to TRBJ2-7; TRBD2 might be the D (5 bases). Trimming removed 1 base from V and 7 bases from J, with 17 bases in between. The CDR3 is 15 residues long. The germline CDR1 and CDR2 sequences are MNHNS and SASEGT. The CDR3 is CASSEDEGSPGEQYF. CDR3 sequence (DNA): TGTGCCAGCAGTGAAGATGAAGGGTCCCCGGGGGAGCAGTACTTC.

DNA for the CDR3: TGTGCCATCAGGGGGACAGGGGCTACTTCCGCCTACGAGCAGTACTTC. The encoded protein is CAIRGTGATSAYEQYF. The chain couples TRBV10-3 to TRBJ2-7, with 10 bases matching TRBD1. The V and J ends lost 6 bases and 2 bases, in that order; junction bases with no gene match: 10. The CDR3 loop spans 16 amino acids. Germline V gene sequence: CDR1 ENHRY, CDR2 SYGVKD.

The CDR3 coding sequence is TGTGCCAGCAGCCACAGGGTACCGGTTAATTCACCCCTCCACTTT. It specifies CASSHRVPVNSPLHF. V usage is TRBV7-2 and J usage is TRBJ1-6; D might be TRBD1 (6 bases). CDR1 and CDR2 from the germline V gene are SGHTA and FQGNSA. This CDR3 region has 15 residues. V shed 5 bases and J shed 6 bases, with 14 bases lying between them.

V usage is TRBV18 and J usage is TRBJ2-3; 7 nucleotides match TRBD2. After removal of 3 bases from V and 0 bases from J, the junction contained 3 bases not matched to a gene. CDR1 is KGHSH, CDR2 LQKENI, per germline. This CDR3 contains 15 residues. The DNA of the CDR3 is TGTGCCAGCTCACCGCGGGACTACAGCACAGATACGCAGTATTTT. As protein: CASSPRDYSTDTQYF.

V usage is TRBV5-4 and J usage is TRBJ2-3; TRBD2 is a possible D gene (6 bases). Germline V CDR1 and CDR2: SGHNT, YYREEE (reference sequence). The CDR3 covers 15 residues. V was shortened by 7 bases and J by 1 base, with 16 bases between the two germline ends. The CDR3 DNA follows: TGTGCCAGCGGAATTAGCGGAAGGGGCACAGATACGCAGTATTTT. This codes for CASGISGRGTDTQYF.

V usage is TRBV18 and J usage is TRBJ1-1; the D is unclear. CDR3 length equals 14 residues. Germline loops: CDR1 KGHSH, CDR2 LQKENI. The V gene lost 6 bases and the J gene lost 0 bases, with 11 bases spanning the gap. This chain's CDR3 is CASSSLRLNTEAFF. As DNA, the CDR3 is TGTGCCAGCTCCTCACTACGCCTGAACACTGAAGCTTTCTTT. The variable domain in full, with the rest retrieved from reference TRBV18 and TRBJ1-1, is NAGVMQNPRHLVRRRGQEARLRCSPMKGHSHVYWYRQLPEEGLKFMVYLQKENIIDESGMPKERFSAEFPKEGPSILRIQQVVRGDSAAYFCASSSLRLNTEAFFGQGTRLTVV.

The count of this clone is one. The chain has TRBV19 and TRBJ2-7, with 8 positions matching TRBD2. This CDR3 is 16 amino acids long. V gave up 3 bases and J gave up 2 bases; unmatched junction bases: 9. The V gene's germline CDR1 is LNHDA and CDR2 SQIVND (reference sequence). The CDR3 loop is CASSIQPMTSAYEQYF. The DNA of the CDR3 is TGTGCCAGTAGTATCCAACCCATGACTAGCGCCTACGAGCAGTACTTC.

The rearrangement links TRBV4-1 to TRBJ1-5; no clear D gene. This CDR3 comprises 14 residues. Germline assignment: CDR1 MGHRA and CDR2 YSYEKL. The V end was cut by 4 bases, the J end by 3 bases, with 10 bases between. Written as DNA, the CDR3 is TGCGCCAGCAGCCTCGGTCCTATCAATCAGCCCCAGCATTTT. It specifies CASSLGPINQPQHF.

In this sample, this clone turned up a few times. V is TRBV3-1 (or the pseudogene TRBV3-2) and J is TRBJ2-7; the match to TRBD1 covers 7 bases. CDR1 LGHDT and CDR2 YNNKEL come from the germline V gene (reference sequence). V shed 3 bases, J shed 6 bases, and the junction held 8 bases outside the gene matches. The CDR3 extends over 14 amino acids. Here the CDR3 reads CASSQGQPLGEQYF. CDR3 in DNA: TGTGCCAGCAGCCAGGGACAGCCCCTAGGCGAGCAGTACTTC.

The V call is TRBV6-2 or TRBV6-3, the J call TRBJ2-1, with D perhaps TRBD1 (6 bases). CDR1 MNHEY and CDR2 SVGEGT come from the germline V gene. This CDR3 comprises 13 residues. V lost 2 bases and J 7 bases, leaving 9 bases between the germline ends. CDR3 sequence reads: CASSYPGTNEQFF. For the CDR3, the DNA is TGTGCCAGCAGTTACCCCGGGACAAATGAGCAGTTCTTC.